The sequence of this T cell receptor (beta chain) was determined in a study of blood T cell repertoires in COVID-19. Background on the study: In each case, the material was cDNA or gDNA derived from T cells, B-cell-depleted T cells, or PBMCs.

This clone turned up a few times. The germline V gene has CDR1 SNHLY and CDR2 FYNNEI. The ends lost 6 bases at V and 4 bases at J; junction bases unmatched: 10. The CDR3 contains 16 residues. Original methodology: Cell counts per sample came from amplifying reference gene primers. The repertoire was sequenced with immunoSEQ multiplex PCR; TCRdb's copy has only in-frame clones and lacks some. From that table come the V and J calls and clone size; the DNA was used to work out D and trimming. The sample records some 130,000 clones, 86% being singletons. The sequencing input was peripheral blood. This receptor was taken from a woman aged 70-85 years with COVID-19, enrolled during active disease. J is TRBJ2-5 and V is TRBV2; 11 nucleotides match TRBD1. The CDR3 spells CASRRGTGGTLETQYF. The CDR3 nucleotides read TGTGCCAGCAGACGCGGGACAGGGGGGACACTAGAGACCCAGTACTTC. The whole variable domain, filled in from reference TRBV2 and TRBJ2-5, reads EPEVTQTPSHQVTQMGQEVILRCVPISNHLYFYWYRQILGQKVEFLVSFYNNEISEKSEIFDDQFSVERPDGSNFTLKIRSTKLEDSAMYFCASRRGTGGTLETQYFGPGTRLLVL.